This T cell receptor (beta chain) was recovered during a study of blood T cell repertoires in COVID-19. Study information: Donors in the United States, Italy and Spain gave samples during acute or convalescent COVID-19. From T cells, B-cell-depleted T cells, or PBMCs came the material, which was cDNA or gDNA.

The V gene lost 3 bases and the J gene lost 2 bases, with 14 bases spanning the gap. Germline V lookup: CDR1 SGHRS, CDR2 YFSETQ. CDR3 length: 15 residues. Original processing methods: Amplification from reference gene primers served as the basis for estimated nucleated cell counts. The protocol was immunoSEQ multiplex PCR, while the TCRdb copy is restricted to in-frame clones and leaves out a portion. V and J calls and clone size follow that table, whereas D and trimming were derived from the DNA. The table has 75,000 to 80,000 clones, 91% seen once. The clonotype originates from a human donor in a cohort sampled during active COVID-19. Sequenced: peripheral blood. The genes are TRBV5-1 and TRBJ1-2, with a possible D match to TRBD1 (6 bases). The DNA for the CDR3 is TGCGCCAGCAGCTCGCTCGAAACAGGGAACTATGGCTACACCTTC. It is translated as CASSSLETGNYGYTF.